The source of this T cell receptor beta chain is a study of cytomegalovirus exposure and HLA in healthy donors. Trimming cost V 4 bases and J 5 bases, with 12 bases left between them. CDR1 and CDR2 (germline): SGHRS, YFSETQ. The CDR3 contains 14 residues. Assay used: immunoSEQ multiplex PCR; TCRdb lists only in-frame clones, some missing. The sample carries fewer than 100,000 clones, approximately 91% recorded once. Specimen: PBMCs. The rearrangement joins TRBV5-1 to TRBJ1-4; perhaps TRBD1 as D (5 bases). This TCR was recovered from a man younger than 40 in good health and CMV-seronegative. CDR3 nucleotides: TGCGCCAGCAGCCTAGGACGGGGGAATGAAAAACTGTTTTTT. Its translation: CASSLGRGNEKLFF.